Listed below are T cell receptor beta chains from one sample, sequenced in a study of CD8 T cells in Susac syndrome. From the immunoSEQ multiplex PCR reads, TCRdb called clonotypes with MiXCR, one entry per CDR3 protein. The repertoire includes under 150,000 distinct CDR3 sequences, 95% of them detected once, and roughly 0.14% sits in the top ten. Sequencing used CD4+ T cells from PBMCs. The receptors were gathered from a human donor with Susac syndrome. The CDR3 runs from the conserved cysteine through the conserved F or W. The order of the fields is CDR3 protein, CDR3 DNA, V gene, J gene, D gene. A D gene is named only where the DNA matches it firmly.

CDR3: CSVARGRMSNQPQHF
DNA: TGCAGTGTCGCCCGCGGCAGAATGAGCAATCAGCCCCAGCATTTT
V: TRBV20-1
J: TRBJ1-5
D: NA

CDR3: CASSVLGGHSTDTQYF
DNA: TGTGCCAGCAGCGTCCTCGGGGGTCATAGCACAGATACGCAGTATTTT
V: TRBV9
J: TRBJ2-3
D: NA

CDR3: CASSLSSNQETQYF
DNA: TGTGCCAGCAGTTTATCGTCTAACCAAGAGACCCAGTACTTC
V: TRBV27
J: TRBJ2-5
D: NA

CDR3: CASSVSQGTYNEQFF
DNA: TGTGCCAGCAGCGTATCTCAGGGTACCTACAATGAGCAGTTCTTC
V: TRBV9
J: TRBJ2-1
D: NA

CDR3: CSARFAANTGELFF
DNA: TGCAGTGCGCGGTTCGCGGCGAACACCGGGGAGCTGTTTTTT
V: TRBV20-1
J: TRBJ2-2
D: NA

CDR3: CSAGQGNYGYTF
DNA: TGCAGTGCTGGACAGGGAAACTATGGCTACACCTTC
V: TRBV20-1
J: TRBJ1-2
D: TRBD1

CDR3: CASSDQGDYGYTF
DNA: TGTGCCAGCAGCGATCAGGGGGACTATGGCTACACCTTC
V: TRBV3-1
J: TRBJ1-2
D: TRBD1

CDR3: CASSQEGWIQSGYTF
DNA: TGCGCCAGCAGCCAAGAAGGATGGATCCAATCTGGCTACACCTTC
V: TRBV4-1
J: TRBJ1-2
D: NA

CDR3: CASRSDNRDEQYF
DNA: TGTGCCAGCAGATCCGACAACAGAGACGAGCAGTACTTC
V: TRBV2
J: TRBJ2-7
D: NA

CDR3: CASSPPGTHFEAFF
DNA: TGTGCCAGCTCACCACCGGGGACCCACTTTGAAGCTTTCTTT
V: TRBV18
J: TRBJ1-1
D: NA

CDR3: CSALGDPNGDTQYF
DNA: TGCAGTGCCCTGGGGGATCCCAATGGGGATACGCAGTATTTT
V: TRBV20-1
J: TRBJ2-3
D: NA

CDR3: CASSLVPMGTGDHYGYTF
DNA: TGCGCCAGCAGCTTGGTTCCTATGGGGACAGGGGACCACTATGGCTACACCTTC
V: TRBV5-1
J: TRBJ1-2
D: TRBD1

CDR3: CSADERTNEKLFF
DNA: TGCAGTGCCGATGAACGGACGAATGAAAAACTGTTTTTT
V: TRBV20-1
J: TRBJ1-4
D: NA

CDR3: CASSLGLAIDTQYF
DNA: TGTGCCAGCAGCTTAGGACTCGCCATCGATACGCAGTATTTT
V: TRBV7-9
J: TRBJ2-3
D: NA

CDR3: CASSVSGPNEKLFF
DNA: TGTGCCAGCAGCGTATCCGGCCCTAATGAAAAACTGTTTTTT
V: TRBV9
J: TRBJ1-4
D: NA

CDR3: CASTQRNYGYTF
DNA: TGCGCCAGCACCCAGAGAAACTATGGCTACACCTTC
V: TRBV23-1
J: TRBJ1-2
D: NA

CDR3: CAGSSGAYEQYF
DNA: TGTGCCGGCTCTAGCGGGGCCTACGAGCAGTACTTC
V: TRBV30
J: TRBJ2-7
D: TRBD2

CDR3: CATADRGRRGYTF
DNA: TGTGCCACCGCGGACAGGGGGCGGAGAGGCTACACCTTC
V: TRBV13
J: TRBJ1-2
D: TRBD1

CDR3: CASSLADSSYEQYF
DNA: TGTGCCAGCAGTTTAGCGGACAGCTCCTACGAGCAGTACTTC
V: TRBV12-3/TRBV12-4
J: TRBJ2-7
D: NA

CDR3: CATSDLAGKSTDTQYF
DNA: TGTGCCACCAGTGATTTGGCAGGGAAGTCCACAGATACGCAGTATTTT
V: TRBV24-1
J: TRBJ2-3
D: NA

CDR3: CASSVEAPSRTDTQYF
DNA: TGTGCCAGCAGCGTAGAGGCACCTTCCCGCACAGATACGCAGTATTTT
V: TRBV9
J: TRBJ2-3
D: NA

CDR3: CSVDLGRNTEAFF
DNA: TGCAGCGTTGATTTAGGGCGGAACACTGAAGCTTTCTTT
V: TRBV29-1
J: TRBJ1-1
D: NA

CDR3: CASSPPGRSMGEQYF
DNA: TGTGCCAGCAGCCCACCGGGACGGTCCATGGGTGAGCAGTACTTC
V: TRBV28
J: TRBJ2-7
D: NA